Listed here are 19 T cell receptor beta chains from one sample, sequenced in a study of blood T cell repertoires in COVID-19. The table came from immunoSEQ multiplex PCR; TCRdb's copy has only in-frame clones and leaves some out. The sample contains around 290,000 clones, roughly nine tenths of which appear only once. Sequences were obtained from peripheral blood. The source of these receptors is a woman aged 30 to 39 with COVID-19, enrolled during active disease.

This chain links TRBV27 with TRBJ2-2; 8 bases map to TRBD1. This CDR3 is built from 17 residues. Unmatched junction bases numbered 9, after V lost 0 bases and J lost 6 bases. Per the germline V gene, CDR1 is MNHEY and CDR2 is SMNVEV (reference sequence). CDR3 in amino acids: CASSLSFTGGFAGELFF. Here the CDR3 DNA reads TGTGCCAGCAGTTTATCGTTCACAGGGGGGTTCGCCGGGGAGCTGTTTTTT.

The V gene is TRBV7-2, the J gene TRBJ1-4, with 9 positions matching TRBD1. This CDR3 region has 14 residues. Germline CDR1 reads SGHTA; CDR2 reads FQGNSA. The junction had 5 bases not matched to a gene; V was cut back by 5 bases and J by 7 bases. As DNA, the CDR3 is TGTGCCAGCAGCCGGGGACAGGGAGCTGAAAAACTGTTTTTT. Translation: CASSRGQGAEKLFF.

The genes are TRBV30 and TRBJ2-7; TRBD1 matches at 9 bases. The CDR3 contains 13 residues. Trimming removed 1 base from V and 5 bases from J; junction bases left unmatched: 3. Germline values: CDR1 GTSNPN, CDR2 SVGIG (reference sequence). The CDR3 region is CAWSGDRDHEQYF. Here the CDR3 DNA reads TGTGCCTGGAGTGGGGACAGGGACCACGAGCAGTACTTC. The whole variable domain, filled in from reference TRBV30 and TRBJ2-7, reads SQTIHQWPATLVQPVGSPLSLECTVEGTSNPNLYWYRQAAGRGLQLLFYSVGIGQISSEVPQNLSASRPQDRQFILSSKKLLLSDSGFYLCAWSGDRDHEQYFGPGTRLTVT.

V and J are TRBV7-6 and TRBJ1-4, with 11 bases identical to TRBD1. V lost 5 bases to trimming and J lost 8 bases; unmatched junction nucleotides: 7. CDR3 length: 15 residues. CDR1 SGHVS and CDR2 FNYEAQ come from the germline V gene. The CDR3 DNA reads as TGTGCCAGCAGCACTCGGACAGGGGGCGGGGAAAAACTGTTTTTT. Translated, it gives CASSTRTGGGEKLFF.

A single count supports this clone. V is TRBV27 and J is TRBJ1-2; no firm D call. Germline CDR1 reads MNHEY; CDR2 reads SMNVEV (reference sequence). The V end lost 2 bases, the J end lost 1 base, and 8 bases lay between the germline ends. The CDR3 is 14 residues long. The CDR3 spells CASSLNSYNYGYTF. CDR3 DNA: TGTGCCAGCAGTTTAAACAGCTATAACTATGGCTACACCTTC.

The chain uses TRBV30 and TRBJ1-2; D not certain. CDR1 GTSNPN and CDR2 SVGIG come from the germline V gene (reference sequence). The CDR3 has 12 amino acids. The CDR3 protein is CARSGLSYGYTF. CDR3 DNA: TGTGCTCGGAGCGGACTAAGCTATGGCTACACCTTC.

The rearrangement joins TRBV14 to TRBJ2-7, with TRBD1 matching over 8 bases. Germline lookup yields CDR1 SGHDN and CDR2 FVKESK. The V segment lost 4 bases and the J segment 4 bases; nucleotides outside the gene matches: 9. This CDR3 comprises 15 residues. CDR3 nucleotides: TGTGCCAGCAGCCCTAGACCAGGGGGCGGTTACGAGCAGTACTTC. Translating gives CASSPRPGGGYEQYF.

Concerning this clone: This sample includes further DNA sequences coding for the same CDR3. The chain has TRBV30 and TRBJ1-5; D remains ambiguous. The germline gives CDR1 GTSNPN, CDR2 SVGIG (reference sequence). The CDR3 extends over 12 amino acids. Trimming removed 0 bases at V and 7 bases at J, with 7 bases between. CDR3 loop: CAWSVPGQPQHF. In nucleotides, the CDR3 is TGTGCCTGGAGTGTTCCGGGGCAGCCCCAGCATTTT. Supplemented by reference TRBV30 and TRBJ1-5, the full variable domain reads SQTIHQWPATLVQPVGSPLSLECTVEGTSNPNLYWYRQAAGRGLQLLFYSVGIGQISSEVPQNLSASRPQDRQFILSSKKLLLSDSGFYLCAWSVPGQPQHFGDGTRLSIL.

V usage is TRBV6-5 and J usage is TRBJ1-1; 7 positions match TRBD1. This CDR3 is built from 12 residues. The germline CDR1 and CDR2 sequences are MNHEY and SVGAGI. V lost 8 bases, J lost 7 bases, and 7 bases stayed unmatched. In DNA form, the CDR3 reads TGTGCCAGCGGCTTCCGGGACAGTGAAGCTTTCTTT. This sequence encodes CASGFRDSEAFF.

The chain uses TRBV4-1 and TRBJ2-2; weak D call: TRBD1 (6 bases). The V and J ends lost 1 base and 7 bases respectively, with 19 bases between them. CDR3 length: 17 residues. The germline CDR1 and CDR2 sequences are MGHRA and YSYEKL. This CDR3 reads CASSQGAQGTPYGELFF. The CDR3 coding sequence is TGCGCCAGCAGCCAAGGGGCCCAGGGGACCCCATACGGGGAGCTGTTTTTT.

This clone appeared a single time. The chain joins TRBV7-8 to TRBJ2-2; D is ambiguous. V lost 5 bases, J lost 0 bases, and 19 bases lay in between. The CDR3 has 18 amino acids. Germline CDR1 reads SGHVS; CDR2 reads FQNEAQ. For the CDR3, the DNA is TGTGCCAGCAGCGTTAAGAAGTTATACAGTGCGAACACCGGGGAGCTGTTTTTT. Encoded protein: CASSVKKLYSANTGELFF.

J is TRBJ1-4 and V is TRBV7-8; D might be TRBD1 (5 bases). Germline V gives CDR1 SGHVS, CDR2 FQNEAQ. This CDR3 spans 16 amino acids. The V and J ends lost 4 bases and 5 bases respectively, with 17 bases between them. The DNA for the CDR3 is TGTGCCAGCAGCTCCCTTAATAATGGGGCAAATGAAAAACTGTTTTTT. As protein: CASSSLNNGANEKLFF.

This clone occurred many times. This rearrangement joins TRBV9 to TRBJ1-2, with D uncertain. The V end lost 3 bases, the J end lost 4 bases, and 10 bases lay between the germline ends. The CDR3 runs 13 residues. Germline CDR1 is SGDLS and CDR2 is YYNGEE. Here the CDR3 DNA reads TGTGCCAGCAGCGATTCCGGGAGCTATGGCTACACCTTC. Amino acid sequence: CASSDSGSYGYTF.

The chain carries TRBV5-5 and TRBJ1-1, with D uncertain. Germline-derived CDR1 and CDR2 are SGHKS and YYEKEE (reference sequence). The V and J ends lost 4 bases and 1 base respectively, with 11 bases between them. The CDR3 totals 14 residues. The CDR3 here is CASSRQGSNTEAFF. For the CDR3, the DNA is TGTGCCAGCAGCAGACAAGGCTCGAACACTGAAGCTTTCTTT.

V gene TRBV11-2 combines with J gene TRBJ2-3, with 7 bases that match TRBD1. The CDR3 extends over 15 amino acids. Germline values: CDR1 SGHAT, CDR2 FQNNGV. The V gene end was trimmed by 7 bases and the J gene end by 2 bases; junction bases not matched to a gene: 9. In DNA form, the CDR3 reads TGTGCCAGCAAACGACAGGGCCCTACCACAGATACGCAGTATTTT. This codes for CASKRQGPTTDTQYF.

This chain links TRBV10-3 with TRBJ2-7; 9 nucleotides line up with TRBD1. The CDR3 covers 13 residues. The V gene end was trimmed by 9 bases and the J gene end by 4 bases; junction bases not matched to a gene: 7. Germline CDR1 and CDR2: ENHRY and SYGVKD. In DNA form, the CDR3 reads TGTGCCATGGCCTCGGGACAGGGTTACGAGCAGTACTTC. As protein: CAMASGQGYEQYF.

Details on this clone: The sample carries other DNA sequences with the same CDR3. The chain combines TRBV5-1 with TRBJ2-7; 7 bases are a match to TRBD2. J lost 0 bases, V lost 4 bases, and 1 base had no gene match. The CDR3 runs 13 residues. Germline V gene data show CDR1 as SGHRS and CDR2 as YFSETQ. DNA for the CDR3: TGCGCCAGCAGCGGCGGGAGCTCCTACGAGCAGTACTTC. Encoded protein: CASSGGSSYEQYF.

The rearrangement joins TRBV3-1 (or the pseudogene TRBV3-2) to TRBJ2-7; 7 positions match TRBD1. The V gene's germline CDR1 is LGHDT and CDR2 YNNKEL (reference sequence). The CDR3 consists of 14 residues. J lost 6 bases, V lost 2 bases, and 7 bases had no gene match. In DNA form, the CDR3 reads TGTGCCAGCAGCCAACCCTTACCAGGGGGCGAGCAGTACTTC. It codes for CASSQPLPGGEQYF.

This clone was found once. This chain links TRBV16 with TRBJ2-5; D is perhaps TRBD2 (6 bases). Trimming cost V 2 bases and J 5 bases, with 12 bases left between them. There are 14 residues in the CDR3. CDR1 and CDR2 (germline): KGHSY, FQNENV. The CDR3 reads CASSQPGLYETQYF. The DNA for the CDR3 is TGTGCCAGCAGCCAACCGGGACTCTACGAGACCCAGTACTTC.